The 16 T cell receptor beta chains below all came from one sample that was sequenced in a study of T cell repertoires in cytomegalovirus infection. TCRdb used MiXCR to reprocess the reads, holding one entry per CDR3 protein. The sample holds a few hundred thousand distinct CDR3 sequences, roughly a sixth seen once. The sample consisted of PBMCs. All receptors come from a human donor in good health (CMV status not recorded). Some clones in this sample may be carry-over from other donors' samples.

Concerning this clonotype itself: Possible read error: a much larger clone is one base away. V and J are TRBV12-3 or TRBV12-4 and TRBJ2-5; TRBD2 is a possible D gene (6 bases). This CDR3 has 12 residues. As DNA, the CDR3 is TGTGCCAGCAGTTCAAGTCGGGGGACCCAGTGCTTC. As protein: CASSSSRGTQCF.

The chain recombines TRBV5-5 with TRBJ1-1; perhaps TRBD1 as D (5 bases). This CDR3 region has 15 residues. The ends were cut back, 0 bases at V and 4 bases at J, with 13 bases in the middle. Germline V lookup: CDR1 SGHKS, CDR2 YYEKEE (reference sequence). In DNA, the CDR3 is TGTGCCAGCAGCTTGGCCCAGGGCTGGTCCACTGAAGCTTTCTTT. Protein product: CASSLAQGWSTEAFF. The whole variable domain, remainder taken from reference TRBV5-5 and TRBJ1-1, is DAGVTQSPTHLIKTRGQQVTLRCSPISGHKSVSWYQQVLGQGPQFIFQYYEKEERGRGNFPDRFSARQFPNYSSELNVNALLLGDSALYLCASSLAQGWSTEAFFGQGTRLTVV.

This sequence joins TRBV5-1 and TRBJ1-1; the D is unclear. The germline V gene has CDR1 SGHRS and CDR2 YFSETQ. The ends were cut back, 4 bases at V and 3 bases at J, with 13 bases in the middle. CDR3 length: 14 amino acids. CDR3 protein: CASSRTTTYTEAFF. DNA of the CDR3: TGCGCCAGCAGCCGCACTACCACCTACACTGAAGCTTTCTTT.

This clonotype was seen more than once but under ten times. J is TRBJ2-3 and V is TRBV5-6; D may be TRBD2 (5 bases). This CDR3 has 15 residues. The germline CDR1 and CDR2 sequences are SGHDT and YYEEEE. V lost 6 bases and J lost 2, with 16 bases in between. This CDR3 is CASNRGLLDTDTQYF. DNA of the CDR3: TGTGCCAGCAATCGAGGACTGCTAGACACAGATACGCAGTATTTT.

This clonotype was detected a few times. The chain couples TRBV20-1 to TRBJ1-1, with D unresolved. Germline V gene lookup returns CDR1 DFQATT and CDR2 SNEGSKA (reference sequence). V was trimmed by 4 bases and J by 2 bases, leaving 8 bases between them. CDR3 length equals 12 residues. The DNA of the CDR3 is TGCAGTGCTAAAGACCATAACACTGAAGCTTTCTTT. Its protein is CSAKDHNTEAFF.

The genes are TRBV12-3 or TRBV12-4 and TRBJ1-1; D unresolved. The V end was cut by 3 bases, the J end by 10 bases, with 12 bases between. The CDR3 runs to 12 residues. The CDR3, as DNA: TGTGCCAGCAGTTTGAGCACCGTGGGAGCTTTCTTT. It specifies CASSLSTVGAFF.

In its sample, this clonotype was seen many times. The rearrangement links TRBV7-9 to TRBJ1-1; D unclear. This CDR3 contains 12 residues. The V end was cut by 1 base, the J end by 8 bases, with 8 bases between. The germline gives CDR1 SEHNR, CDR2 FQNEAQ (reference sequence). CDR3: CASSLGIKEAFF. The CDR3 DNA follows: TGTGCCAGCAGCTTAGGGATAAAGGAAGCTTTCTTT.

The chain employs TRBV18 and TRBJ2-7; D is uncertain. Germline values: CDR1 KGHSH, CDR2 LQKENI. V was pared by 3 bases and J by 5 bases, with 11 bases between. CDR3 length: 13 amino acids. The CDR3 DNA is TGTGCCAGCTCACCCCCCGCCCTCGACGAGCAGTACTTC. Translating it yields CASSPPALDEQYF.

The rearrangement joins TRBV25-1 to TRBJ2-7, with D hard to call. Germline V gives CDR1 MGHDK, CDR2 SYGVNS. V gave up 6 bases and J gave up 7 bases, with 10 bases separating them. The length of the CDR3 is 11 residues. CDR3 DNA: TGTGCCAGCAGGGGGTGGGGAGAGCAGTACTTC. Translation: CASRGWGEQYF.

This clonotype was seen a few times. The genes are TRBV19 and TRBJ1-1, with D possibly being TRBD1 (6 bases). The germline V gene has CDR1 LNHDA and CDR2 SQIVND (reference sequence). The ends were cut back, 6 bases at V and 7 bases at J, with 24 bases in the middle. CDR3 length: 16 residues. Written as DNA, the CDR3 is TGTGCCAGTAGAAGTCTACGAGGGGGAGTAAAGATTGAAGCTTTCTTT. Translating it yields CASRSLRGGVKIEAFF.

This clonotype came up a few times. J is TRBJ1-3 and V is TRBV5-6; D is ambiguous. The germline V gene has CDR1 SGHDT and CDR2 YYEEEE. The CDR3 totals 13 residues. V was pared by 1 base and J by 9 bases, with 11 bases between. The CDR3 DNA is TGTGCCAGCAGCTTGCCCCTCGGGAGCACCATATATTTT. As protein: CASSLPLGSTIYF. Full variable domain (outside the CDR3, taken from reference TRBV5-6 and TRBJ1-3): DAGVTQSPTHLIKTRGQQVTLRCSPKSGHDTVSWYQQALGQGPQFIFQYYEEEERQRGNFPDRFSGHQFPNYSSELNVNALLLGDSALYLCASSLPLGSTIYFGEGSWLTVV.

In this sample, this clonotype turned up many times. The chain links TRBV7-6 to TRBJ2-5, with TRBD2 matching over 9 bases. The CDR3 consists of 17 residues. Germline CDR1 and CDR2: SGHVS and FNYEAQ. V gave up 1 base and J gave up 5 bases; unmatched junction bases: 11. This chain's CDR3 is CASSLGIAGVMEETQYF. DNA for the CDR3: TGTGCCAGCAGCTTAGGGATAGCGGGGGTCATGGAGGAGACCCAGTACTTC.

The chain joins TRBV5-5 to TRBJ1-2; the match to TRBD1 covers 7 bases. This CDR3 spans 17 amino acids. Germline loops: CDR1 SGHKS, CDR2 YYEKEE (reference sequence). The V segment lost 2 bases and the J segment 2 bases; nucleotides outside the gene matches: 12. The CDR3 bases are TGTGCCAGCAGCTTAGAAACCCGGGACAGAAGAAACTATGGCTACACCTTC. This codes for CASSLETRDRRNYGYTF.

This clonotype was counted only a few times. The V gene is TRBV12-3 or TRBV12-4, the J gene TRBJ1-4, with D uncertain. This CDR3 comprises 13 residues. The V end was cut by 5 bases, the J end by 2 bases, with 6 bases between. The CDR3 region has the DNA TGTGCCAGCAGTAGGCCCACTAATGAAAAACTGTTTTTT. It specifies CASSRPTNEKLFF.

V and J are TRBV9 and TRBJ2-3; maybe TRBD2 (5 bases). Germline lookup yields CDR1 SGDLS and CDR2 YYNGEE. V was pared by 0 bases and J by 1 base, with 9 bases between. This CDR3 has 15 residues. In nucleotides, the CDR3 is TGTGCCAGCAGCGTAGAAGACGGGGGCACAGATACGCAGTATTTT. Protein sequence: CASSVEDGGTDTQYF.

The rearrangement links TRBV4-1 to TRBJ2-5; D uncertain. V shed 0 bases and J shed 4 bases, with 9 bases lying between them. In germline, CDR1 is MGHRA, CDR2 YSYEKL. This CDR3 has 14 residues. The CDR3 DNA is TGCGCCAGCAGCCAAGATCTATACGGAGAGACCCAGTACTTC. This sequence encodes CASSQDLYGETQYF.